The sequence of this T cell receptor beta chain was determined in a study of identical twins. Study-wide findings and caveats: Within monozygotic twins, out-of-frame TCR alpha sharing was underestimated by the models.

cDNA carried unique molecular identifiers, and a universal primer site was added by template switching. One entry per CDR3 protein results from TCRdb running MiXCR on the 5' RACE reads. The data show 410,000 or so distinct CDR3 sequences, approximately 17% seen once. Germline values: CDR1 SGHRS, CDR2 YFSETQ. The length of the CDR3 is 15 residues. J gave up 2 bases and V 5 bases, and 8 bases lay outside the gene matches. With respect to this clonotype: Its target is unknown.

Source material: naive T cells sorted from blood. The J gene is TRBJ2-3, the V gene TRBV5-1; 7 bases line up with TRBD1. This receptor was taken from a man aged 50-60 years in good health. For the CDR3, the DNA is TGCGCCAGCAGGACAGGGTCGGTAGTCACAGATACGCAGTATTTT. Its protein is CASRTGSVVTDTQYF.